These 30 T cell receptor beta chains were sequenced from one sample in a study of cytomegalovirus exposure and HLA in healthy donors. Primers included in the PCR were 60 Vbeta and 13 Jbeta primers. Produced via immunoSEQ multiplex PCR; TCRdb's table is partial and in-frame only. The sample has about 130,000 clones; roughly 8.3% are singletons. Source material: PBMCs. These receptors all stem from a man aged 35 to 55 in good health and CMV-seronegative.

Concerning this clone: The junction differs from germline at one of its ends, possibly a read error. The V call is TRBV5-1, the J call TRBJ1-4; possibly TRBD1 for D (5 bases). Germline V lookup: CDR1 SGHRS, CDR2 YFSETQ. CDR3 length: 13 amino acids. The DNA of the CDR3 is TGCGCCAGCAGCTTGTTGCAGGGCGAAAAACTGTCTTTT. Amino acid sequence: CASSLLQGEKLSF. Full variable domain (missing parts from reference TRBV5-1 and TRBJ1-4): KAGVTQTPRYLIKTRGQQVTLSCSPISGHRSVSWYQQTPGQGLQFLFEYFSETQRNKGNFPGRFSGRQFSNSRSEMNVSTLELGDSALYLCASSLLQGEKLSFGSGTQLSVL.

There are a few counts of this clone. At the DNA level, this CDR3 is encoded by other sequences in the same sample as well. The rearrangement joins TRBV27 to TRBJ2-7; 10 bases match TRBD1. V shed 5 bases and J 2 bases; nucleotides not matched to a gene: 9. The germline V gene has CDR1 MNHEY and CDR2 SMNVEV (reference sequence). The CDR3 is 16 amino acids. CDR3 amino acids: CASSSSPGTGAYEQYF. CDR3 DNA: TGTGCCAGCAGTAGCTCCCCCGGGACAGGGGCCTACGAGCAGTACTTC.

This clone was counted a few times. This chain connects TRBV15 to TRBJ2-3; no clear D. Per the germline V gene, CDR1 is LNHNV and CDR2 is YYDKDF (reference sequence). V lost 1 base, J lost 3 bases, and 11 bases lay in between. CDR3 size: 15 residues. CDR3 nucleotide sequence: TGTGCCACCAGCAGAGTCCAGCTAGTGACAGATACGCAGTATTTT. Protein product: CATSRVQLVTDTQYF.

The V and J genes are TRBV28 and TRBJ2-2; D might be TRBD2 (5 bases). Trimming removed 10 bases at V and 1 base at J, with 10 bases between. This CDR3 spans 13 amino acids. The germline CDR1 and CDR2 sequences are MDHEN and SYDVKM. The CDR3 coding sequence is TGTGCCATCTGGGCGGGGAACACCGGGGAGCTGTTTTTT. Translating it yields CAIWAGNTGELFF.

Only a few counts were recorded for this clone. The gene calls are TRBV6-5 and TRBJ1-2; possibly TRBD1 for D (6 bases). Germline V gene lookup returns CDR1 MNHEY and CDR2 SVGAGI. CDR3 length: 15 residues. The V and J ends lost 0 bases and 4 bases respectively, with 12 bases between them. Written as DNA, the CDR3 is TGTGCCAGCAGTTACTCTCCGACAGGAGCCTATGGCTACACCTTC. It specifies CASSYSPTGAYGYTF.

This clone was counted between two and nine times. V gene TRBV6-5 combines with J gene TRBJ1-2; 7 bases line up with TRBD1. The germline V gene encodes CDR1 MNHEY and CDR2 SVGAGI. The CDR3 is 14 amino acids. V trimming: 5 bases; J trimming: 4 bases; junction bases outside the gene matches: 7. CDR3 region: CASSPDRARYGYTF. The DNA of the CDR3 is TGTGCCAGCAGTCCCGACAGGGCCCGCTATGGCTACACCTTC.

The chain is built from TRBV10-3 and TRBJ1-2; 9 nucleotides match TRBD1. Germline CDR1 reads ENHRY; CDR2 reads SYGVKD. V was clipped by 2 bases and J by 0 bases; unmatched bases: 4. This CDR3 has 16 amino acids. CDR3 DNA: TGTGCCATCAGTGAGGGGACAGGGCGATCTAACTATGGCTACACCTTC. As protein: CAISEGTGRSNYGYTF.

The sample holds a few counts of this clone. This chain joins TRBV28 and TRBJ2-2, with 8 positions matching TRBD1. Trimming removed 7 bases from V and 6 bases from J; junction bases left unmatched: 7. Germline V lookup: CDR1 MDHEN, CDR2 SYDVKM. The CDR3 is 14 residues long. The CDR3 is CASTINRGAGELFF. DNA for the CDR3: TGTGCCAGCACAATAAACAGGGGGGCCGGGGAGCTGTTTTTT.

This clone appeared a few times. This chain links TRBV9 with TRBJ1-6; 9 bases align to TRBD1. Trimming took 4 bases from V and 7 from J; bases not matched to a gene: 9. Germline V lookup: CDR1 SGDLS, CDR2 YYNGEE. The CDR3 has 16 residues. The CDR3 DNA is TGTGCCAGCAGCCCGAGGGAACAGGGGGCCAATTCACCCCTCCACTTT. Translated: CASSPREQGANSPLHF. The whole variable domain, remainder taken from reference TRBV9 and TRBJ1-6, is DSGVTQTPKHLITATGQRVTLRCSPRSGDLSVYWYQQSLDQGLQFLIQYYNGEERAKGNILERFSAQQFPDLHSELNLSSLELGDSALYFCASSPREQGANSPLHFGNGTRLTVT.

This clone was seen a handful of times. The gene calls are TRBV4-2 and TRBJ1-4, with 9 bases lining up with TRBD1. V was clipped by 5 bases and J by 3 bases; unmatched bases: 4. This CDR3 is 15 amino acids long. Germline CDR1 reads LGHNA; CDR2 reads YNFKEQ. The CDR3 DNA reads TGTGCCAGCAGCGAAGGACAGGGGCCTAATGAAAAACTGTTTTTT. It yields the protein CASSEGQGPNEKLFF.

This clone showed up just a few times. This chain connects TRBV25-1 to TRBJ1-6; TRBD1 matches 8 bases. The length of the CDR3 is 14 residues. The germline V gene has CDR1 MGHDK and CDR2 SYGVNS. V dropped 6 bases and J dropped 7; count of bases not matched to a gene: 5. The CDR3 here is CASSPGQENSPLHF. CDR3 nucleotides: TGTGCCAGCAGCCCGGGACAGGAGAATTCACCCCTCCACTTT.

This clone has only a few counts. This rearrangement joins TRBV18 to TRBJ2-7, with a weak D call TRBD2 (6 bases). The germline V gene has CDR1 KGHSH and CDR2 LQKENI. The CDR3 runs 15 residues. V was clipped by 3 bases and J by 2 bases, with 14 bases between them. The CDR3 protein is CASSPSAGGTYEQYF. For the CDR3, the DNA is TGTGCCAGCTCACCTTCGGCAGGAGGGACCTACGAGCAGTACTTC.

This clone showed up just a few times. The V gene is TRBV19, the J gene TRBJ1-5; 10 bases map to TRBD1. Germline lookup yields CDR1 LNHDA and CDR2 SQIVND (reference sequence). This CDR3 has 13 residues. The junction had 4 bases not matched to a gene; V was cut back by 8 bases and J by 6 bases. CDR3 region: CASGQGGIQPQHF. CDR3 DNA sequence: TGTGCCAGTGGACAGGGGGGGATTCAGCCCCAGCATTTT.

This clone was detected a few times. The genes are TRBV2 and TRBJ2-3, with D possibly TRBD1 on 6 matching bases. The CDR3 contains 15 residues. Germline V CDR1 and CDR2: SNHLY, FYNNEI. Between the trimmed V and J ends, which lost 0 bases and 5 bases, there was a span of 12 bases. Written as DNA, the CDR3 is TGTGCCAGCAGTGAAGCTGCAGGGGCGGGAGATACGCAGTATTTT. Protein: CASSEAAGAGDTQYF.

J is TRBJ2-3 and V is TRBV7-2; 10 bases line up with TRBD2. The CDR3 is 14 residues long. Germline loops: CDR1 SGHTA, CDR2 FQGNSA. V lost 4 bases to trimming and J lost 5 bases; unmatched junction nucleotides: 3. DNA of the CDR3: TGTGCCAGCAGCTGGACTAGCGGACAAGATACGCAGTATTTT. This sequence encodes CASSWTSGQDTQYF.

V is TRBV6-6 and J is TRBJ2-1; TRBD2 might be the D (6 bases). CDR3 length: 15 residues. Germline V gives CDR1 MNHNY, CDR2 SVGAGI (reference sequence). The V end lost 4 bases, the J end lost 0 bases, and 10 bases lay between the germline ends. The chain's CDR3 is CASSFGGSSYNEQFF. The CDR3 DNA reads as TGTGCCAGCAGTTTCGGGGGAAGCTCCTACAATGAGCAGTTCTTC.

As to this clone: Compared with germline, one end of the junction differs, possibly owing to a read error. The chain couples TRBV27 to TRBJ2-7; TRBD1 might be the D (5 bases). Per germline, CDR1 MNHEY and CDR2 SMNVEV (reference sequence). The CDR3 contains 15 residues. The CDR3 nucleotides read TGTGTCAGCAGTTTTGACAGCTTTTCCTCCTACGAGCAGTACTTC. Translating gives CVSSFDSFSSYEQYF.

The chain is built from TRBV13 and TRBJ2-5; 12 bases are a match to TRBD2. The trim removed 4 bases at V and 1 base at J, leaving 4 bases unmatched. Germline V lookup: CDR1 PRHDT, CDR2 FYEKMQ (reference sequence). The CDR3 extends over 16 amino acids. The CDR3 loop reads CASSSRLAGVQETQYF. The CDR3 DNA follows: TGTGCCAGCAGCTCCCGACTAGCGGGGGTCCAAGAGACCCAGTACTTC.

This clone has more than one count but fewer than ten. The chain employs TRBV19 and TRBJ2-2; 8 bases line up with TRBD1. Germline V gene lookup returns CDR1 LNHDA and CDR2 SQIVND (reference sequence). This CDR3 contains 14 residues. V was clipped by 5 bases and J by 1 base; unmatched bases: 0. The CDR3 DNA sequence: TGTGCCAGTAGTGGGACAGGGAACACCGGGGAGCTGTTTTTT. Its protein product is CASSGTGNTGELFF.

This clone was observed a handful of times. This chain connects TRBV9 to TRBJ1-1, with D possibly matching TRBD1 (6 bases). Trimming stripped 2 bases from V and 4 bases from J, with 12 bases between. This CDR3 contains 14 residues. CDR1 SGDLS and CDR2 YYNGEE come from the germline V gene. The CDR3 here is CASSVRGGSTEAFF. The DNA of the CDR3 is TGTGCCAGCAGCGTCCGGGGGGGCAGCACTGAAGCTTTCTTT. Using reference TRBV9 and TRBJ1-1 for the parts outside the CDR3, the full variable domain is DSGVTQTPKHLITATGQRVTLRCSPRSGDLSVYWYQQSLDQGLQFLIQYYNGEERAKGNILERFSAQQFPDLHSELNLSSLELGDSALYFCASSVRGGSTEAFFGQGTRLTVV.

The sample holds a few counts of this clone. Other nucleotide sequences in the sample specify the same CDR3. The chain combines TRBV9 with TRBJ2-7; D not resolved. The germline V and J ends were trimmed by 2 bases and 0 bases, with 9 bases remaining between them. CDR3 size: 14 residues. CDR1 and CDR2 from the germline V gene are SGDLS and YYNGEE. The CDR3 bases are TGTGCCAGCAGCGTTGGTGGCAGCTCCTACGAGCAGTACTTC. Its translation: CASSVGGSSYEQYF.

This clone was detected a few times. The chain uses TRBV11-2 and TRBJ2-1; D is uncertain. The germline CDR1 and CDR2 sequences are SGHAT and FQNNGV. The CDR3 totals 14 residues. V shed 4 bases and J shed 9 bases, with 16 bases lying between them. The CDR3 bases are TGTGCCAGCAGCTCCCTTTTGCAGGCCGGTGAGCAGTTCTTC. Protein sequence: CASSSLLQAGEQFF.

This clone has more than one count but fewer than ten. The chain links TRBV9 to TRBJ2-5; 8 bases agree with TRBD1. The ends lost 3 bases at V and 5 bases at J; junction bases unmatched: 9. CDR3 length: 15 residues. Germline CDR1 and CDR2: SGDLS and YYNGEE. The DNA of the CDR3 is TGTGCCAGCAGCGCTGAGCAGGGGGCGGGGGAGACCCAGTACTTC. This codes for CASSAEQGAGETQYF.

The V and J genes are TRBV19 and TRBJ1-5; D is unclear. The CDR3 is made up of 16 amino acids. CDR1 is LNHDA, CDR2 SQIVND, per germline (reference sequence). V dropped 3 bases and J dropped 1 base, with 13 bases sitting between them. The CDR3 sequence is CASSIPGGRSNQPQHF. CDR3 nucleotide sequence: TGTGCCAGTAGTATCCCCGGAGGGCGAAGCAATCAGCCCCAGCATTTT.

In its sample, this clone was seen a few times. The V gene is TRBV7-2, the J gene TRBJ2-2; TRBD1 matches at 7 bases. Germline-derived CDR1 and CDR2 are SGHTA and FQGNSA. V was pared by 1 base and J by 5 bases, with 7 bases of the junction left unmatched. This CDR3 comprises 16 residues. The CDR3 here is CASSLGSNRGTGELFF. In DNA, the CDR3 is TGTGCCAGCAGCTTAGGGTCGAACAGGGGTACCGGGGAGCTGTTTTTT. The entire variable domain, with the rest obtained from reference TRBV7-2 and TRBJ2-2, is as follows: GAGVSQSPSNKVTEKGKDVELRCDPISGHTALYWYRQSLGQGLEFLIYFQGNSAPDKSGLPSDRFSAERTGGSVSTLTIQRTQQEDSAVYLCASSLGSNRGTGELFFGEGSRLTVL.

This clone has only a few counts. The chain couples TRBV6-1 to TRBJ1-3; D perhaps matches TRBD1 (6 bases). The CDR3 consists of 16 residues. Germline-derived CDR1 and CDR2 are MNHNS and SASEGT. Deletions cut 4 bases from V and 4 bases from J, with 17 bases between. The CDR3: CASSAYRELSGNTIYF. Written as DNA, the CDR3 is TGTGCCAGCAGTGCTTACAGGGAGTTGTCCGGAAACACCATATATTTT.

This clone was seen a few times. CDR3 nucleotide sequence: TGTGCCAGCAGTGCCCTACAGGGAAATCAGCCCCAGCATTTT. It translates to CASSALQGNQPQHF. V usage is TRBV6-1 and J usage is TRBJ1-5; a weak D match, TRBD1 (6 bases). V lost 4 bases to trimming and J lost 4 bases, with 11 bases between them. CDR1 and CDR2 (germline): MNHNS, SASEGT. The CDR3 spans 14 residues.

This rearrangement joins TRBV11-3 to TRBJ2-7, with D perhaps matching TRBD2 (6 bases). Germline CDR1 SGHNT, CDR2 YENEEA. This CDR3 is 13 amino acids long. V was cut by 1 base and J by 5 bases, with 9 bases left in between. The CDR3 DNA reads TGTGCCAGCAGCTTAGGCAGGAGGGACGAGCAGTACTTC. Translating gives CASSLGRRDEQYF.

This clone appeared a few times. At one end, the junction sequence differs from germline, possibly due to a read error. The chain is built from TRBV19 and TRBJ2-5; 10 bases line up with TRBD2. Germline assignment: CDR1 LNHDA and CDR2 SQIVND (reference sequence). The CDR3 extends over 15 amino acids. The CDR3 coding sequence is TGTGCCAGTAGGATAGCGGGGGGCAAATGGGAGACCCAGTACTTC. As protein: CASRIAGGKWETQYF. The complete variable domain, with remaining parts taken from reference TRBV19 and TRBJ2-5, reads DGGITQSPKYLFRKEGQNVTLSCEQNLNHDAMYWYRQDPGQGLRLIYYSQIVNDFQKGDIAEGYSVSREKKESFPLTVTSAQKNPTAFYLCASRIAGGKWETQYFGPGTRLLVL.

The table lists this clone with a few counts. The rearrangement links TRBV15 to TRBJ1-5; D ambiguous. The V and J ends lost 0 bases and 4 bases respectively, with 10 bases between them. CDR3 length equals 15 residues. Germline V CDR1 and CDR2: LNHNV, YYDKDF (reference sequence). CDR3: CATSRDLSGNQPQHF. The CDR3 DNA is TGTGCCACCAGCAGAGATCTTTCGGGAAATCAGCCCCAGCATTTT.